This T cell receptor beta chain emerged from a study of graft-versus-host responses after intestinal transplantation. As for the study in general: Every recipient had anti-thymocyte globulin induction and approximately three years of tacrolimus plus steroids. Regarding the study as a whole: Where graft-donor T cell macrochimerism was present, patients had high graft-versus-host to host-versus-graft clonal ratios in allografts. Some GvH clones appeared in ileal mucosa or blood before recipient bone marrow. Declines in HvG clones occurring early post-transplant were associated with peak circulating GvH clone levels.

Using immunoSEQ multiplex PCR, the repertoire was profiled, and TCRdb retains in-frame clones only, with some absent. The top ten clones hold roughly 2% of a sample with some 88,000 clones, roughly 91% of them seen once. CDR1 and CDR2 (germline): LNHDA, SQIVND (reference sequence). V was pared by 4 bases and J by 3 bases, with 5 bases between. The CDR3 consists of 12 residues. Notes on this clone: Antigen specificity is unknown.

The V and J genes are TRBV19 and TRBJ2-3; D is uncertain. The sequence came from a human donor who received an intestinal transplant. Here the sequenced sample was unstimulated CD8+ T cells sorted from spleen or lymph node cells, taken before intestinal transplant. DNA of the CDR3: TGTGCCAGTAGTACCTTAACAGATACGCAGTATTTT. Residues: CASSTLTDTQYF.